This TCR beta chain derives from a study of shared clonotypes between healthy human individuals (dated by TCRdb to the early 2020s). At the level of the whole study: A few men and two women, aged 18 to 49 years, made up the cohort. For each donor, CD4 naive and CD4 memory were each run on three plates, CD8 naive on two plates, and CD8 memory on one plate. To estimate repertoire size and how much clonotypes are shared between individuals, the study performed deep sequencing of blood TCR repertoires from a few healthy adults. To increase sequencing depth and limit assay-specific biases, TCR repertoire library preparation and sequencing were carried out by different laboratories using diverse techniques. Leukapheresis yielded between about 0.85 and 9 billion PBMCs per donor. Beyond this particular receptor, the publication reports: Sharing across several donors was observed for 4.5% to 6.5% of naive CD4, 3% to 3.5% of naive CD8, about 2.5% of memory CD4, and around 0.4% of memory CD8 clonotypes. Clonotypes shared by all four sorted-subset donors showed higher generation probabilities than non-shared clonotypes. Estimated clonotype richness was generally larger for naive than for memory subsets. Based on pairwise subsampling, the degree of clonotype sharing among donors was expected to be affected by sequencing depth. Incomplete sequencing was indicated by rarefaction of sorted-subset datasets, despite the large sequencing depth. Because the study included a small number of donors, the genetic and exposure-history diversity represented was limited. Sampling was limited to blood, and TCR repertoires in tissue likely differ from TCR repertoires in blood.

Points on this clone: Its target antigen remains unknown. Base qualities were left out, and no much larger clone turns up one base away. Other DNA sequences in the sample encode the same CDR3.

The donors were healthy, HIV-negative adults with no recently reported acute infections or vaccinations. Every donor was a Caucasian adult living in Nashville, Tennessee, USA. Magnetic negative selection was used to enrich CD4+ T cells, after which naive cells were positively selected on CD45RA and the negative fraction became the memory subset. Blood was collected by leukapheresis, and PBMCs were isolated by Ficoll-Histopaque density gradient centrifugation and then cryopreserved in liquid nitrogen vapor phase. Purity and quantity of every magnetically sorted T cell population were checked by analytical flow cytometry. Genomic DNA was isolated from every sorted fraction and measured by UV absorbance on a Nanodrop 2000c. Using the deep immunoSEQ assay, TCR CDR3 regions were amplified from genomic DNA by multiplex PCR. Extracted genomic DNA from each cell subset was distributed evenly across all wells of several immunoSEQ 96-well plates, and each plate was treated as a replicate. For sorted subsets, approximately 210 ng genomic DNA, equal to some 30,000 T cell genomes, was loaded into each replicate PCR. Purified libraries were quantified with a Qubit 3.0 fluorometer, sized on a Bioanalyzer 2100, and re-quantified with the KAPA Library Quantification kit. Every immunoSEQ 96-well plate was sequenced on a separate single-read 150-cycle Illumina NextSeq 550 flow cell. Under the source paper's analysis protocol: Because the immunoSEQ output included only junctional sequences and no quality scores, the filtering could not be the same as the filtering used for full-length reads. To assign V/J genes and CDR3, sequences were annotated using PyIR, a Python wrapper for IgBLAST v1.9, with IMGT germline references. Reads were filtered out if the reads had weak V/J assignments (E-value above 1e-6), no CDR3, stop codons, out-of-frame junctions, or ambiguous translated residues. V3J clonotypes were defined as sequences sharing the same inferred V gene, J gene, and CDR3 amino acid sequence. Percentage overlap between repertoires was computed as shared unique clonotypes divided by the size of the smaller repertoire. Three approaches were used to assess repertoire richness: RTK rarefaction, the Chao1 estimator, and Recon v2.1 estimates of unobserved clonotypes. Generation probabilities for all TCRbeta clonotypes obtained by the gDNA method from several donors were computed using OLGA. TCRdb stores this immuneACCESS table with in-frame sequences only. Part of the clones is absent; in the studies checked, under half of the shortfall reflects unresolved V genes, and no reason is known for the rest. V and J calls and clone size are as listed in that table; D and trimming were resolved from the DNA. The sample table holds around 2.1 million clones, of which 90% to 96% were seen once. The ten largest clones represent roughly 0.13% of the sample.

Measured from the cysteine to the phenylalanine, the CDR3 is 13 residues long. Only the CDR3 DNA stays, 39 bases, in frame from base 1. The junction carries 6 bases between V and J, which are trimmed by 1 base and 2 bases respectively. CDR1 and CDR2 were assigned from the germline V gene as SGHRS and YFSETQ. The clonotype was recovered from a man younger than 35 in good health. Sequencing was carried out using naive CD4+ T cells sorted from blood. In light of the paper, this sample's cell subset or site label describes: CD45RA+ positively selected. The V and J genes are TRBV5-1 and TRBJ1-1; no D segment can be confidently identified. The CDR3 is CASSLQQNTEAFF. The DNA sequence is given as TGCGCCAGCAGCTTGCAGCAAAACACTGAAGCTTTCTTT.